Sequencing of this T cell receptor (beta chain) was carried out in a study of blood T cells in healthy people across ages. Each donor gave roughly 10 milliliters of peripheral blood. Extraction yielded at least 5 micrograms of total RNA per sample. This clonotype was seen only once. The CDR3 extends over 12 amino acids. Unmatched junction bases numbered 8, after V lost 7 bases and J lost 5 bases. CDR1 is SQVTM, CDR2 ANQGSEA, per germline. A second PCR, run for 7 to 11 cycles, used a sample-barcoded 5' primer plus a J-beta primer mix. TCRdb itself ran the 5' RACE reads through MiXCR, one entry per CDR3 protein. The sample has 2 million or so distinct CDR3 sequences, around half seen once.

The source is a woman between 40 and 50 years old in good health. The chain employs TRBV29-1 and TRBJ2-7, with 7 bases lining up with TRBD1. Sequencing was carried out using blood. The CDR3 reads CSASTGVDEQYF. CDR3 sequence (DNA): TGCAGCGCCAGTACAGGGGTCGACGAGCAGTACTTC.